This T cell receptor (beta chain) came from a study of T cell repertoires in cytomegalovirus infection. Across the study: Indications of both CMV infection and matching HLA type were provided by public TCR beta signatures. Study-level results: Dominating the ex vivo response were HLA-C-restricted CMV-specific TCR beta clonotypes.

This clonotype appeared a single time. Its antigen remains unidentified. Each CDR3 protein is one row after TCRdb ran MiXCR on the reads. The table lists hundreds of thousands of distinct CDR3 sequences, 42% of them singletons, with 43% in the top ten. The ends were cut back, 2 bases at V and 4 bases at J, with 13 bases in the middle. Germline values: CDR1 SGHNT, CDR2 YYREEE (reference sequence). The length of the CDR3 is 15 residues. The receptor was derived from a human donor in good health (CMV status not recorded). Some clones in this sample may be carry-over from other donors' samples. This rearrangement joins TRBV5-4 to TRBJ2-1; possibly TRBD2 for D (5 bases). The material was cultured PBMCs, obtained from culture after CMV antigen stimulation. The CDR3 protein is CASSFFGSGYNEQFF. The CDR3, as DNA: TGTGCCAGCAGCTTCTTTGGGAGTGGGTACAATGAGCAGTTCTTC.